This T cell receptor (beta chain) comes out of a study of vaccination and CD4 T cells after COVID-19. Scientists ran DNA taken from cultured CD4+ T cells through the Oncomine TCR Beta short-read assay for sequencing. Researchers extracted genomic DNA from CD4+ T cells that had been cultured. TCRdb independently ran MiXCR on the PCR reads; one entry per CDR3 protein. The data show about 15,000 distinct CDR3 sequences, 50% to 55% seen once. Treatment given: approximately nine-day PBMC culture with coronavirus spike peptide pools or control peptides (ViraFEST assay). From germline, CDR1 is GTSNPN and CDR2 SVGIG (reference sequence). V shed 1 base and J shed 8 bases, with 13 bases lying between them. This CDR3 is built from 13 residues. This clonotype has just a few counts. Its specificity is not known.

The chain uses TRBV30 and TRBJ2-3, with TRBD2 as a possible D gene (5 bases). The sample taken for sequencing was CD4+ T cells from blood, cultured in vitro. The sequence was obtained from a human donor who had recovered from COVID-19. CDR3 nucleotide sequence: TGTGCCTGGAGTGGTCAGGTTGAGGGTACGCAGTATTTT. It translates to CAWSGQVEGTQYF.